These 16 T cell receptor beta chains came from one sample sequenced in a study of T cells in Graves' hyperthyroidism and ophthalmopathy. TCR beta CDR3 regions were amplified from RNA transcripts. The study used the HTBI primer set for a first-round RT-PCR of the TCR CDR3. TCRdb reprocessed the multiplex PCR reads via MiXCR and lists one record per CDR3 protein. This sample has about 570,000 distinct CDR3 sequences, with just over 45% found just once. What was sequenced was peripheral blood or thyroid tissue (not recorded which). Receptors originate from an adult woman with Graves' disease, either hyperthyroidism or ophthalmopathy (not recorded which).

V and J are TRBV7-2 and TRBJ2-5, with TRBD2 as a possible D gene (7 bases). V shed 7 bases and J shed 9 bases, with 24 bases lying between them. From germline, CDR1 is SGHTA and CDR2 FQGNSA. The CDR3 spans 15 residues. In DNA form, the CDR3 reads TGTGCCAGCACCCAAGGGGGTGGGCGGGAGCAGCCCCAGTACTTC. This gives the protein CASTQGGGREQPQYF.

This chain uses TRBV10-2 with TRBJ2-7; no clear D gene. Per germline, CDR1 WSHSY and CDR2 SAAADI. This CDR3 comprises 14 residues. The V end was cut by 7 bases, the J end by 3 bases, with 16 bases between. The CDR3 region is CASISGGWDYEQYF. CDR3 nucleotide sequence: TGCGCCAGCATTTCCGGCGGTTGGGACTACGAGCAGTACTTC.

The chain carries TRBV10-3 and TRBJ1-3; possibly TRBD1 for D (5 bases). This CDR3 region has 14 residues. Germline CDR1 and CDR2: ENHRY and SYGVKD. Trimming shortened V by 3 bases and J by 7 bases, and 13 bases separated the two germline ends. The CDR3 DNA reads as TGTGCCATCAGTGAACAGTCCCGGGGGAACACCATATATTTT. This sequence encodes CAISEQSRGNTIYF.

This clonotype has at least ten counts. The chain combines TRBV20-1 with TRBJ1-2, with D possibly being TRBD1 (6 bases). Germline CDR1 is DFQATT and CDR2 is SNEGSKA (reference sequence). The CDR3 is 10 amino acids. Trimming left V 5 bases short and J 10 bases short, with 11 bases between. In DNA, the CDR3 is TGCAGTGCTGGAGGACAGACCTACACCTTC. It yields the protein CSAGGQTYTF.

This clonotype was found a few times. The chain recombines TRBV6-1 with TRBJ1-1, with a possible D match to TRBD1 (5 bases). The germline V gene has CDR1 MNHNS and CDR2 SASEGT. V was clipped by 0 bases and J by 5 bases, with 16 bases between them. CDR3 length: 16 amino acids. The DNA of the CDR3 is TGTGCCAGCAGTGAAGCCGATGGCCAGGGAGTTACTGAAGCTTTCTTT. Translation: CASSEADGQGVTEAFF.

This clonotype was seen repeatedly, ten times or more. The chain recombines TRBV7-9 with TRBJ2-5; the match to TRBD2 covers 9 bases. Germline CDR1 SEHNR, CDR2 FQNEAQ (reference sequence). V lost 5 bases and J lost 3; bases outside the gene matches: 7. The CDR3 is made up of 15 amino acids. CDR3 protein: CASSTWSSGEETQYF. The CDR3 DNA reads TGTGCCAGCAGCACATGGTCTAGCGGGGAAGAGACCCAGTACTTC.

This clonotype was detected many times. The chain carries TRBV5-4 and TRBJ2-5, with 8 bases fitting TRBD2. This CDR3 has 14 amino acids. Unmatched junction bases numbered 4, after V lost 5 bases and J lost 1 base. Germline CDR1 reads SGHNT; CDR2 reads YYREEE (reference sequence). The CDR3, as DNA: TGTGCCAGCAGTTGGGGACTAGGCCAAGAGACCCAGTACTTC. This encodes CASSWGLGQETQYF.

The V and J genes are TRBV20-1 and TRBJ2-5; D uncertain. The CDR3 has 14 residues. V lost 5 bases and J lost 2, with 15 bases in between. CDR1 is DFQATT and CDR2 is SNEGSKA in the germline V gene (reference sequence). The DNA of the CDR3 is TGCAGTGCTCAGGCTGGGTTAGAGCAAGAGACCCAGTACTTC. Amino acid sequence: CSAQAGLEQETQYF.

V usage is TRBV10-3 and J usage is TRBJ1-1; weak D call: TRBD1 (6 bases). V lost 5 bases and J lost 1, with 11 bases in between. Germline loops: CDR1 ENHRY, CDR2 SYGVKD. The CDR3 runs to 14 residues. The CDR3 here is CAISKTGENTEAFF. DNA for the CDR3: TGTGCCATCAGTAAGACAGGCGAGAACACTGAAGCTTTCTTT.

The rearrangement joins TRBV5-1 to TRBJ1-1, with D unclear. V was shortened by 3 bases and J by 8 bases, with 17 bases between the two germline ends. The germline gives CDR1 SGHRS, CDR2 YFSETQ. This CDR3 spans 14 amino acids. The CDR3: CASSSDPYSIEAFF. The CDR3 DNA reads as TGCGCCAGCAGCTCGGACCCCTACAGCATAGAAGCTTTCTTT.

The V gene is TRBV7-2, the J gene TRBJ2-6; TRBD1 matches 7 bases. The CDR3 consists of 19 residues. V gave up 6 bases and J gave up 0 bases; unmatched junction bases: 14. CDR1 and CDR2 (germline): SGHTA, FQGNSA. CDR3 bases: TGTGCCAGCAGTTACTCGCCTGACAGGGTCGTCTCTGGGGCCAACGTCCTGACTTTC. It yields the protein CASSYSPDRVVSGANVLTF.

This clonotype appeared many times. CDR3 loop: CASSVGSRGYTF. CDR3 nucleotides: TGTGCCAGCAGCGTAGGGAGCCGCGGCTACACCTTC. V usage is TRBV9 and J usage is TRBJ1-2; D uncertain. The germline V gene encodes CDR1 SGDLS and CDR2 YYNGEE. V was pared by 0 bases and J by 8 bases, with 8 bases between. There are 12 residues in the CDR3.

This clonotype has ten or more counts. The chain links TRBV6-6 to TRBJ2-7; 7 bases map to TRBD2. The ends lost 2 bases at V and 6 bases at J; junction bases unmatched: 10. The germline V gene encodes CDR1 MNHNY and CDR2 SVGAGI (reference sequence). This CDR3 spans 15 amino acids. In DNA, the CDR3 is TGTGCCAGCAGTTACGTTGGCGGGAGAGGCCGCGAGCAGTACTTC. Encoded protein: CASSYVGGRGREQYF.

This clonotype has ten or more counts. V and J are TRBV5-6 and TRBJ1-6; D is uncertain. The CDR3 consists of 13 residues. The V end was cut by 2 bases, the J end by 14 bases, with 14 bases between. Germline-derived CDR1 and CDR2 are SGHDT and YYEEEE. DNA of the CDR3: TGTGCCAGCAGCTTTCGAGGTTTCGCGACCCTCCACTTT. Translation: CASSFRGFATLHF.

The chain employs TRBV5-1 and TRBJ2-7; TRBD2 agrees at 13 bases. The germline gives CDR1 SGHRS, CDR2 YFSETQ. With V trimmed by 4 bases and J by 5 bases, 12 bases remained unmatched. CDR3 length: 17 residues. The CDR3 region has the DNA TGCGCCAGCAGCCGCGGGCAACTAGCGGGAGGGGTGAACGAGCAGTACTTC. Its translation: CASSRGQLAGGVNEQYF.

The V gene is TRBV2, the J gene TRBJ1-5; D call uncertain. Trimming took 3 bases from V and 6 from J, leaving 3 bases between them. The CDR3 loop spans 11 amino acids. Germline values: CDR1 SNHLY, CDR2 FYNNEI. The CDR3 nucleotides read TGTGCCAGCAGTGATAGTCAGCCCCAGCATTTT. Protein sequence: CASSDSQPQHF.